This T cell receptor (beta chain) comes out of a study of spatial heterogeneity in lung cancer. Germline V lookup: CDR1 SGDLS, CDR2 YYNGEE. V was clipped by 3 bases and J by 7 bases; unmatched bases: 7. The CDR3 spans 14 residues. TCRdb fed the 5' RACE reads into MiXCR, producing one record per CDR3 protein. This table holds about 94,000 distinct CDR3 sequences, less than 20% found once. Time point given: blood at routine non-recurrence follow-up after resection. V gene TRBV9 combines with J gene TRBJ1-5, with 7 bases fitting TRBD1. This material consisted of PBMCs, taken at follow-up. The clonotype was recovered from a male donor with early-stage non-small cell lung cancer. The CDR3 region has the DNA TGTGCCAGCAGCGCCCAAACAGGGGACCAGCCCCAGCATTTT. It encodes CASSAQTGDQPQHF.